This is a list of T cell receptor beta chains from one sample in a study of ipilimumab plus nivolumab after autologous stem cell transplantation. TCRdb's copy holds only in-frame clones and misses some; the assay was immunoSEQ multiplex PCR. The table shows approximately 20,000 clones, with less than 85% occurring only once. The sequences come from PBMCs, collected in a trial of ipilimumab plus nivolumab as post-transplant consolidation. The receptors here all came from a male donor with diffuse large B-cell lymphoma. Each CDR3 is given without its conserved first and last residue. Fields, in order: V gene, CDR3 protein.

TRBV9 ASSVTSGDSYEQY
TRBV6-5 ASSYRTSVGETQY
TRBV4-1 ASRGGEMSTEAF
TRBV28 ASSNPSSHTDTQY
TRBV7-9 ASSLALAGVYNEQF
TRBV27 ASSFRYSETQF
TRBV7-6 ASSVGTGWTLYSNQPQH
TRBV9 ASSGGLAAYEQY
TRBV11-3 ASSPGTLLEQY
TRBV5-6 ASSLGPGSEKLF
TRBV5-1 ASSPEDGWDEQF
TRBV30 AWSDTSVRGEQY
TRBV5-5 ASSFRGLTQETQY
TRBV7-9 ASSLIQGGGELF
TRBV19 ASSIKGGGTEAF
TRBV4-1 ASSQDSRSYEQY
TRBV11-3 ASSLEGNYEQY
TRBV5-6 ASPGGGRTEAF
TRBV2 ASSEPTYLYNSPLH
TRBV21-1 AHADLGALAGGHDTQY
TRBV25-1 ASRKDGSGELF
TRBV2 AILAGVYNEQF
TRBV4-1 ASSELMVRSNTGELF
TRBV27 ASSLTGEYETQY
TRBV19 ASSRETGRANRQF
TRBV5-1 ASSLVWGEQY
TRBV20-1 SARGYGYT
TRBV5-1 ASSLVPGGPVNEQF
TRBV11-2 ASSLGGQSTDTQY
TRBV6-4 ASSVQGLADTQY
TRBV5-4 ASNRGAPNTGELF
TRBV4-2 ASSQAFDSPLH
TRBV13 ASSLERYNEQF
TRBV7-2 ASSSQSAASGY
TRBV2 ASRELAGVYNEQF
TRBV7-3 ASTPDSGNTGELF
TRBV19 ASSIRELTRVHNEQF
TRBV29-1 SVLSGGGADTQY
TRBV6-6 ASRSNRDLSLDTQY
TRBV19 ASSSTDQAGETQY